The present T cell receptor (beta chain) was sequenced within a study of T cells in Graves' hyperthyroidism and ophthalmopathy. Trimming stripped 8 bases from V and 5 bases from J, with 21 bases between. This CDR3 spans 16 amino acids. This clonotype was counted at least ten times. Amplification yielded TCR beta CDR3 regions, with RNA transcripts as the source. When the TCR CDR3 underwent first-round RT-PCR, the HTBI primer set was used. MiXCR, applied by TCRdb to the multiplex PCR reads, yields one record per CDR3 protein. The table has 550,000 to 800,000 distinct CDR3 sequences, 17% seen once. This sequence joins TRBV12-3 or TRBV12-4 and TRBJ2-2, with D possibly TRBD1 on 6 matching bases. The clonotype originates from a man over 45 with Graves' hyperthyroidism. Material: blood. The CDR3 DNA sequence: TGTGCCAGCTGCCGAGGTTGGGGGCGCGGGACCGGGGAGCTGTTTTTT. Translation gives CASCRGWGRGTGELFF.